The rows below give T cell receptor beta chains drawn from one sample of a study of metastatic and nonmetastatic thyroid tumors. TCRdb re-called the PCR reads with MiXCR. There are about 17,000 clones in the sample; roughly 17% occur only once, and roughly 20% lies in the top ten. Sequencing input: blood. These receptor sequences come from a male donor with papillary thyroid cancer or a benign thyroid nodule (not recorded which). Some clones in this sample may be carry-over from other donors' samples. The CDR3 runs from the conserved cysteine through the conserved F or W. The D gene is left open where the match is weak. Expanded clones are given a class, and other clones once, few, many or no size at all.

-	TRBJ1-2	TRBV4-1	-	TGCGCCAGCAGCCAAGTCGGCGGGGACTATGGCTACACCTTC	CASSQVGGDYGYTF
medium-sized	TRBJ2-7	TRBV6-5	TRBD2	TGTGCCAGCAGTTACGGGGGTTTAGCGGGAGGGGACGAGCAGTACTTC	CASSYGGLAGGDEQYF
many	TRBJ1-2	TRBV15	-	TGTGCCACCAGCAGAGATGGGCAGCGTACCTATGGCTACACCTTC	CATSRDGQRTYGYTF
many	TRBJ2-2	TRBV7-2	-	TGTGCCAGCAGCTTCCCGAACACCGGGGAGCTGTTTTTT	CASSFPNTGELFF
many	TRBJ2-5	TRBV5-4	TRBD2	TGTGCCAGCAGCTTTTTTGGCGGGAGATTGGAGGAGACCCAGTACTTC	CASSFFGGRLEETQYF
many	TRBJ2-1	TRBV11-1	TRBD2	TGTGCCAGCAGCCAAAATAGCGGGACTATCGACAATGAGCAGTTCTTC	CASSQNSGTIDNEQFF
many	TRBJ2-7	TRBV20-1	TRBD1	TGCAGTGCTAGAGTGGGACAGGGCTACGAGCAGTACTTC	CSARVGQGYEQYF
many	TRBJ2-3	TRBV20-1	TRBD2	TGCAGTGCTAGAAACCCGGGACTAGCGGGAGTGGCAGATACGCAGTATTTT	CSARNPGLAGVADTQYF
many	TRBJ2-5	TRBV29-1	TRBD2	TGCAGCGGGGGACGGCTAGCGGGAGGTTGGGTTGAAGAGACCCAGTACTTC	CSGGRLAGGWVEETQYF
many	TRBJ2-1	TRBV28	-	TGTGCCAGCAGCCCCCTCGCCAGGCTTGCTGAGCAGTTCTTC	CASSPLARLAEQFF
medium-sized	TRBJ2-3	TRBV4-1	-	TGCGCCAGCAGCCTCAGGGGAGGCACAGATACGCAGTATTTT	CASSLRGGTDTQYF
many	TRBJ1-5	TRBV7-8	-	TGTGCCAGCAGCATCCGCGGACAGCAGACGGGTCAGCCCCAGCATTTT	CASSIRGQQTGQPQHF
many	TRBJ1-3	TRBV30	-	TGTGCCTGGAGTGTACGCCCCGGACGGACCTCTGGAAACACCATATATTTT	CAWSVRPGRTSGNTIYF
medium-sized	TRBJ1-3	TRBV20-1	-	TGCAGTGCTAGAGTCCCCCCGGGGATTGGAAACACCATATATTTT	CSARVPPGIGNTIYF
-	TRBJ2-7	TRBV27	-	TGTGCCAGCAGAAACGCCCCATGGCCCTCCTCCTCCTACGAGCAGTACTTC	CASRNAPWPSSSYEQYF
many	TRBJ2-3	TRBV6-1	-	TGTGCCAGCAGTGGTACAGCGGCTCGCACAGATACGCAGTATTTT	CASSGTAARTDTQYF